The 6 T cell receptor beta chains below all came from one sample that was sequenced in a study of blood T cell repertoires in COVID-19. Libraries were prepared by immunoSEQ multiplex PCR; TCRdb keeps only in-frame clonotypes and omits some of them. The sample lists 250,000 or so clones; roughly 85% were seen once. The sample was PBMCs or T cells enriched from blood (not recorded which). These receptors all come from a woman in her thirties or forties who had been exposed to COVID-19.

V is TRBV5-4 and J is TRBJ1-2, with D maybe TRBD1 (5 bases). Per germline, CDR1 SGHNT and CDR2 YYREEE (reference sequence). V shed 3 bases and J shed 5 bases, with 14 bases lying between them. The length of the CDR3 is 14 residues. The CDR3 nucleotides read TGTGCCAGCAGCTCGGGGGGGTCTGGGTATGGCTACACCTTC. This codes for CASSSGGSGYGYTF.

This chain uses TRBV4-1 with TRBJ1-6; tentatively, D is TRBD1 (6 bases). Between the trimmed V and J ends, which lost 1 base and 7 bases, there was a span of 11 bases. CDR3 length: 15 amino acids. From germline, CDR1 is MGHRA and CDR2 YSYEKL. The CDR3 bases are TGCGCCAGCAGCCAAGTTGAGGGGGGGAATTCACCCCTCCACTTT. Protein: CASSQVEGGNSPLHF.

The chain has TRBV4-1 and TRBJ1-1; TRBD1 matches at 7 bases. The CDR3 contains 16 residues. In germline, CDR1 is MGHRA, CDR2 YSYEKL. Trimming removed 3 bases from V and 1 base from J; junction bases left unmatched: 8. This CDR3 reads CASSQGATGKNTEAFF. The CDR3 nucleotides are TGCGCCAGCAGCCAGGGGGCGACAGGGAAGAACACTGAAGCTTTCTTT.

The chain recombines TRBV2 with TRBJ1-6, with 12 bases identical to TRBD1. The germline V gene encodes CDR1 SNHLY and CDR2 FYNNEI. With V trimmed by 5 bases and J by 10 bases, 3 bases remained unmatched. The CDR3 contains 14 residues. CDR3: CASSPGTGGSPLHF. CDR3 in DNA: TGTGCCAGCAGTCCCGGGACAGGGGGCTCACCCCTCCACTTT.

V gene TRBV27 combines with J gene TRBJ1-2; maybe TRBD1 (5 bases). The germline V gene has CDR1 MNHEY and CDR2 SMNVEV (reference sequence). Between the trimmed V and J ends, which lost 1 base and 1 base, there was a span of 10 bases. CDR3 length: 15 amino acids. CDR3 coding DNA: TGTGCCAGCAGTTTATTTCCAGGGATTAACTATGGCTACACCTTC. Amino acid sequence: CASSLFPGINYGYTF.

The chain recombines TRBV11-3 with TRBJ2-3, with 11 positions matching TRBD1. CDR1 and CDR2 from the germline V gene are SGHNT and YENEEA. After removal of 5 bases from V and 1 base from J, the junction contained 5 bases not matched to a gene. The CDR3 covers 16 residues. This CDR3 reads CASSVGTGGRTDTQYF. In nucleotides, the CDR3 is TGTGCCAGCAGCGTTGGGACAGGGGGTCGCACAGATACGCAGTATTTT.